The next 31 T cell receptor beta chains were all read from a single sample in a study of cytomegalovirus exposure and HLA in healthy donors (dated by TCRdb to 2016 to 2017). The library was obtained by the immunoSEQ multiplex PCR assay. TCRdb carries this immuneACCESS record with in-frame sequences only. Its versions omit some clonotypes, under half of them owing to an unresolved V gene in the studies checked, with the rest unexplained. This sample has 180,000 or so clones in its table, and around nine tenths of those were observed once. Of the sample, more than 5.5% is held by the ten largest clones. Sequenced sample: PBMCs. The source is a man aged 30 to 45 in good health and CMV-seropositive.

The rearrangement uses TRBV28 and TRBJ1-2; D gene unclear. The CDR3 runs 14 residues. Germline-derived CDR1 and CDR2 are MDHEN and SYDVKM. V dropped 6 bases and J dropped 8 bases, with 19 bases sitting between them. CDR3 sequence (DNA): TGTGCCAGCAGGACCATTTCGGCAACGGTGGGCTACACCTTC. Protein product: CASRTISATVGYTF.

V is TRBV7-9 and J is TRBJ1-1; possible D gene TRBD1, 5 bases. This CDR3 spans 13 amino acids. Germline V CDR1 and CDR2: SEHNR, FQNEAQ (reference sequence). Trimming shortened V by 6 bases and J by 10 bases, and 18 bases separated the two germline ends. This CDR3 is CASRESGKEGAFF. CDR3 bases: TGTGCCAGCAGAGAGTCAGGGAAAGAAGGAGCTTTCTTT.

The CDR3 sequence is CASSLGDSSNQPQHF. The CDR3 DNA is TGTGCCAGCAGCTTAGGTGACAGTAGCAATCAGCCCCAGCATTTT. The rearrangement joins TRBV7-2 to TRBJ1-5; possible D gene TRBD1, 5 bases. In germline, CDR1 is SGHTA, CDR2 FQGNSA. Trimming shortened V by 1 base and J by 0 bases, and 7 bases separated the two germline ends. The CDR3 totals 15 residues. Using reference TRBV7-2 and TRBJ1-5 for the parts outside the CDR3, the full variable domain is GAGVSQSPSNKVTEKGKDVELRCDPISGHTALYWYRQSLGQGLEFLIYFQGNSAPDKSGLPSDRFSAERTGGSVSTLTIQRTQQEDSAVYLCASSLGDSSNQPQHFGDGTRLSIL.

This chain joins TRBV11-2 and TRBJ1-1; no definite D call. The germline V gene has CDR1 SGHAT and CDR2 FQNNGV. This CDR3 has 14 residues. V dropped 5 bases and J dropped 1 base, with 11 bases sitting between them. Here the CDR3 DNA reads TGTGCCAGCAGCCCAGAATTTAGGAACACTGAAGCTTTCTTT. Protein product: CASSPEFRNTEAFF.

This chain joins TRBV9 and TRBJ1-6, with TRBD1 matching 7 bases. Germline V gene lookup returns CDR1 SGDLS and CDR2 YYNGEE. The CDR3 contains 17 residues. The V and J ends lost 3 bases and 4 bases, in that order; junction bases with no gene match: 10. DNA for the CDR3: TGTGCCAGCAGCGGAGGCTTAGGGGGACAGTATAATTCACCCCTCCACTTT. The encoded protein is CASSGGLGGQYNSPLHF.

The J gene is TRBJ1-1, the V gene TRBV11-2; D possibly corresponds to TRBD1 (5 bases). V was shortened by 8 bases and J by 6 bases, with 25 bases between the two germline ends. The CDR3 runs to 16 residues. Germline V gene sequence: CDR1 SGHAT, CDR2 FQNNGV. CDR3: CASRKSWGKGIPEAFF. The CDR3 nucleotides read TGTGCCAGCCGAAAAAGTTGGGGGAAGGGGATTCCTGAAGCTTTCTTT.

The genes are TRBV19 and TRBJ2-1; TRBD2 might be the D (5 bases). The V end lost 2 bases, the J end lost 1 base, and 12 bases lay between the germline ends. Germline V lookup: CDR1 LNHDA, CDR2 SQIVND (reference sequence). CDR3 length equals 16 residues. CDR3 region: CASSIRGAASYNEQFF. CDR3 coding DNA: TGTGCCAGTAGTATACGGGGAGCGGCTTCCTACAATGAGCAGTTCTTC.

This chain joins TRBV2 and TRBJ1-2; unclear D gene. CDR1 and CDR2 from the germline V gene are SNHLY and FYNNEI. The CDR3 covers 18 residues. Trimming removed 1 base at V and 7 bases at J, with 25 bases between. The CDR3 nucleotides read TGTGCCAGCAGTGAAGGAGGAGCAGTGGACCCCGCTTCGGGTGGCTACACCTTC. Translated, it gives CASSEGGAVDPASGGYTF.

J is TRBJ1-5 and V is TRBV4-1; D is uncertain. Per the germline V gene, CDR1 is MGHRA and CDR2 is YSYEKL. This CDR3 is built from 16 residues. V gave up 0 bases and J gave up 3 bases, with 12 bases separating them. Here the CDR3 DNA reads TGCGCCAGCAGCCAAGAAAGAGGGCCCCACAATCAGCCCCAGCATTTT. It translates to CASSQERGPHNQPQHF.

This clone occurred a few times. The chain links TRBV6-1 to TRBJ1-2; 9 bases fit TRBD1. This CDR3 region has 14 residues. Germline values: CDR1 MNHNS, CDR2 SASEGT. The V and J ends lost 4 bases and 4 bases, in that order; junction bases with no gene match: 4. CDR3 DNA: TGTGCCAGCAGTGGAGGGACAGGGACCTATGGCTACACCTTC. Amino acid sequence: CASSGGTGTYGYTF.

V is TRBV9 and J is TRBJ2-1, with no clear D. The CDR3 consists of 11 residues. V was cut by 4 bases and J by 8 bases, with 7 bases left in between. Looked up from germline, CDR1 is SGDLS and CDR2 is YYNGEE. In nucleotides, the CDR3 is TGTGCCAGCAGCCTGTGGGATGAGCAGTTCTTC. Protein: CASSLWDEQFF. Full variable domain (outside the CDR3, taken from reference TRBV9 and TRBJ2-1): DSGVTQTPKHLITATGQRVTLRCSPRSGDLSVYWYQQSLDQGLQFLIQYYNGEERAKGNILERFSAQQFPDLHSELNLSSLELGDSALYFCASSLWDEQFFGPGTRLTVL.

The chain couples TRBV7-2 to TRBJ2-7, with D maybe TRBD1 (6 bases). V was cut by 3 bases and J by 2 bases, with 8 bases left in between. Germline CDR1 SGHTA, CDR2 FQGNSA. The CDR3 length is 13 residues. This CDR3 is CASSLDRAYEQYF. The CDR3 nucleotides read TGTGCCAGCAGCTTGGACAGAGCCTACGAGCAGTACTTC.

The chain employs TRBV6-1 and TRBJ1-2; D gene unclear. Trimming cost V 6 bases and J 4 bases, with 12 bases left between them. The length of the CDR3 is 13 residues. CDR1 is MNHNS, CDR2 SASEGT, per germline. CDR3: CASSARGFYGYTF. CDR3 bases: TGTGCCAGCAGCGCCCGCGGTTTCTATGGCTACACCTTC.

The CDR3 is CASSGAGGFYEQYF. The CDR3 DNA follows: TGCGCCAGCAGTGGGGCGGGGGGGTTCTACGAGCAGTACTTC. The chain carries TRBV10-1 and TRBJ2-7; 9 positions agree with TRBD2. Trimming at V came to 4 bases and at J to 3 bases, leaving 4 bases not matched to a gene. This CDR3 region has 14 residues. Germline values: CDR1 WNHNN, CDR2 SYGVQD (reference sequence).

This clone was found once. This rearrangement joins TRBV18 to TRBJ2-1; D is perhaps TRBD1 (6 bases). Germline V gene lookup returns CDR1 KGHSH and CDR2 LQKENI. The V end lost 1 base, the J end lost 5 bases, and 12 bases lay between the germline ends. This CDR3 is 15 amino acids long. CDR3 loop: CASSPRTEFNNEQFF. The CDR3 DNA reads TGTGCCAGCTCACCACGGACAGAATTCAACAATGAGCAGTTCTTC.

The chain joins TRBV18 to TRBJ2-1; TRBD2 matches at 8 bases. J lost 2 bases, V lost 4 bases, and 4 bases had no gene match. The germline CDR1 and CDR2 sequences are KGHSH and LQKENI. The CDR3 is 15 amino acids. For the CDR3, the DNA is TGTGCCAGCTCACTCCGGGGGGGACCCTACAATGAGCAGTTCTTC. Translating gives CASSLRGGPYNEQFF.

The rearrangement joins TRBV27 to TRBJ2-3; D may correspond to TRBD1 or TRBD2 (5 bases each). Trimming pared 3 bases from V and 1 base from J, leaving 11 bases between. Germline assignment: CDR1 MNHEY and CDR2 SMNVEV (reference sequence). There are 15 residues in the CDR3. The CDR3 region is CASSLIGTGTDTQYF. DNA of the CDR3: TGTGCCAGCAGTTTGATAGGGACGGGCACAGATACGCAGTATTTT.

This chain links TRBV2 with TRBJ2-5; possibly TRBD2 for D (6 bases). The CDR3 sequence is 10 residues long. Germline V gives CDR1 SNHLY, CDR2 FYNNEI. This chain's CDR3 is CGAGQETQYF. For the CDR3, the DNA is TGTGGAGCGGGCCAAGAGACCCAGTACTTC.

The rearrangement joins TRBV6-1 to TRBJ1-2; TRBD1 is a possible D gene (5 bases). Germline CDR1 MNHNS, CDR2 SASEGT. Trimming left V 1 base short and J 4 bases short, with 19 bases between. CDR3 size: 17 residues. CDR3 region: CASSEGVPGSRGYGYTF. The DNA for the CDR3 is TGTGCCAGCAGTGAAGGGGTCCCAGGGTCAAGGGGCTATGGCTACACCTTC.

A few counts support this clone. The J gene is TRBJ1-3, the V gene TRBV18; 8 bases are a match to TRBD1. With V trimmed by 2 bases and J by 3 bases, 9 bases remained unmatched. This CDR3 is 17 amino acids long. In germline, CDR1 is KGHSH, CDR2 LQKENI. CDR3 protein: CASSPGPQGAIGNTIYF. The CDR3 DNA is TGTGCCAGCTCACCAGGACCGCAGGGGGCGATTGGAAACACCATATATTTT.

The chain combines TRBV5-6 with TRBJ2-7; 7 nucleotides line up with TRBD1. The CDR3 length is 17 residues. Germline-derived CDR1 and CDR2 are SGHDT and YYEEEE. With 2 bases clipped from V and 4 bases from J, the junction kept 15 bases outside the gene matches. The CDR3 DNA sequence: TGTGCCAGCAGCTTTTTGGGACCGACAGGGATAAATTACGAGCAGTACTTC. Its protein product is CASSFLGPTGINYEQYF.

The CDR3 region has the DNA TGTGCCAGCAGTTCCTTAGACAGGGTTAACTATGGCTACACCTTC. Translating it yields CASSSLDRVNYGYTF. The chain employs TRBV28 and TRBJ1-2, with 7 bases aligning to TRBD1. Germline V gives CDR1 MDHEN, CDR2 SYDVKM. J was trimmed by 1 base and V by 4 bases; bases with no gene match: 6. The CDR3 sequence is 15 residues long.

CDR3 nucleotide sequence: TGTGCCAGCAGCTTAGGCGGGGGGATGAACACTGAAGCTTTCTTT. Amino acids: CASSLGGGMNTEAFF. V and J are TRBV7-6 and TRBJ1-1, with D maybe TRBD1 (5 bases). The CDR3 extends over 15 amino acids. Trimming pared 1 base from V and 0 bases from J, leaving 9 bases between. CDR1 and CDR2 from the germline V gene are SGHVS and FNYEAQ.

This clone was recorded once. The V and J genes are TRBV7-8 and TRBJ2-3; 12 nucleotides align to TRBD2. This CDR3 has 16 amino acids. Germline-derived CDR1 and CDR2 are SGHVS and FQNEAQ. Trimming removed 1 base from V and 7 bases from J; junction bases left unmatched: 6. The CDR3 DNA reads TGTGCCAGCAGCTTAGAGCTAGCGGGGGGGCCGAATACGCAGTATTTT. This translates into CASSLELAGGPNTQYF.

The V and J genes are TRBV29-1 and TRBJ1-5; TRBD1 matches at 9 bases. Germline V CDR1 and CDR2: SQVTM, ANQGSEA. J was trimmed by 3 bases and V by 7 bases; bases with no gene match: 10. The CDR3 runs to 15 residues. The CDR3 DNA follows: TGCAGCGCTGTGACAGGGGGGACCCTCAATCAGCCCCAGCATTTT. Its protein product is CSAVTGGTLNQPQHF.

V and J are TRBV6-5 and TRBJ1-2; 9 bases are shared with TRBD1. The germline V gene has CDR1 MNHEY and CDR2 SVGAGI. The CDR3 has 15 residues. Trimming cost V 5 bases and J 8 bases; bases outside gene matches: 12. The chain's CDR3 is CASSTRTGGPVGYTF. The CDR3 coding sequence is TGTGCCAGCAGTACACGAACAGGGGGCCCTGTAGGCTACACCTTC.

The chain employs TRBV6-1 and TRBJ2-7, with unresolved D. CDR3 length: 15 amino acids. The V end lost 0 bases, the J end lost 5 bases, and 14 bases lay between the germline ends. Germline V gives CDR1 MNHNS, CDR2 SASEGT. The chain's CDR3 is CASSEAPHPLNEQYF. DNA for the CDR3: TGTGCCAGCAGTGAAGCGCCCCACCCGCTCAACGAGCAGTACTTC.

The genes are TRBV6-5 and TRBJ1-1, with D maybe TRBD1 (5 bases). CDR1 is MNHEY, CDR2 SVGAGI, per germline. The V and J ends lost 6 bases and 10 bases respectively, with 15 bases between them. The CDR3 consists of 12 residues. CDR3: CASSRSQGAAFF. CDR3 sequence (DNA): TGTGCCAGCAGCCGTTCGCAGGGCGCAGCTTTCTTT.

The V and J genes are TRBV6-5 and TRBJ2-1, with TRBD2 matching over 7 bases. The V and J ends lost 6 bases and 6 bases, in that order; junction bases with no gene match: 11. The CDR3 is made up of 15 amino acids. The germline V gene encodes CDR1 MNHEY and CDR2 SVGAGI. The CDR3 loop is CASSSGGVYRNEQFF. The CDR3 DNA follows: TGTGCCAGCAGCTCGGGAGGTGTTTATCGCAATGAGCAGTTCTTC.

The rearrangement joins TRBV29-1 to TRBJ1-4, with D possibly matching TRBD1 (6 bases). Germline V gene data show CDR1 as SQVTM and CDR2 as ANQGSEA. This CDR3 spans 14 amino acids. With 8 bases removed from V and 7 bases from J, the gap between germline ends came to 20 bases. CDR3 nucleotide sequence: TGCAGCATTGCTAGGGGGAGGCTTGGTGAAAAACTGTTTTTT. This encodes CSIARGRLGEKLFF.

This clone was seen a handful of times. V is TRBV5-8 and J is TRBJ1-2, with D possibly matching TRBD1 (5 bases). From germline, CDR1 is SGHTS and CDR2 YDEGEE. This CDR3 comprises 15 residues. Between the trimmed V and J ends, which lost 4 bases and 6 bases, there was a span of 19 bases. The CDR3 DNA reads TGTGCCAGCAGCCCACCGGCGGGGCTACTAAATGGCTACACCTTC. Residues: CASSPPAGLLNGYTF.